Listed below are T cell receptor beta chains from one sample, sequenced in a study of OX40 agonist ivuxolimab in advanced cancers. Clones were sequenced by immunoSEQ multiplex PCR, and TCRdb holds only the in-frame ones, with some missing. The data show 75,000 to 80,000 clones, 85% seen once. The specimen comprised CD4+ or CD8+ T cells sorted from blood, sampled in a trial of the OX40 agonist ivuxolimab. These receptor sequences come from an adult with an advanced solid tumor such as melanoma, head and neck, liver or kidney cancer. Both conserved end residues are part of each CDR3.

TRBV7-2	TRBJ2-2	CASSSGGTASPGELFF
TRBV28	TRBJ1-2	CASSPSPPGLGYTF
TRBV29-1	TRBJ2-3	CSVDSDGSDTQYF
TRBV7-2	TRBJ2-7	CASSLVGQLAYEQYF
TRBV5-6	TRBJ1-2	CASSADRGANYGYTF
TRBV18	TRBJ2-2	CASSSTRTGELFF
TRBV7-8	TRBJ2-1	CASSKSTGENEQFF
TRBV19	TRBJ2-5	CASTPGTSGRLWETQYF
TRBV11-3	TRBJ1-1	CASSLRTGEAFF
TRBV27	TRBJ1-1	CASSLRQSNTEAFF
TRBV5-1	TRBJ1-3	CASSLQGAGNTIYF
TRBV18	TRBJ2-7	CASSRPPGVVYEQYF
TRBV2	TRBJ2-4	CASSGDLSGIQYF
TRBV7-3	TRBJ2-1	CASSSPQGGRVSNEQFF
TRBV5-4	TRBJ2-7	CASSPGTGRYEQYF
TRBV19	TRBJ1-6	CASSIDQGRRAPLHF
TRBV5-8	TRBJ2-3	CASSLRSGSRDTQYF
TRBV5-1	TRBJ2-5	CASSPGTSGHQETQYF
TRBV2	TRBJ1-2	CATSGLTGLISGYTF
TRBV28	TRBJ2-3	CASSGTVTDTQYF
TRBV6-5	TRBJ1-2	CASSYGRTGGTYGYTF
TRBV10-3	TRBJ1-2	CAISESNVLVAIPKNYGYTF
TRBV29-1	TRBJ2-3	CSVEGGTDTQYF
TRBV19	TRBJ2-7	CASSPGQGAGEQYF
TRBV7-3	TRBJ1-2	CASSPTGTYGYTF
TRBV11-2	TRBJ2-1	CASSSGLGSRYNEQFF
TRBV2	TRBJ2-1	CASSTSSYNEQFF